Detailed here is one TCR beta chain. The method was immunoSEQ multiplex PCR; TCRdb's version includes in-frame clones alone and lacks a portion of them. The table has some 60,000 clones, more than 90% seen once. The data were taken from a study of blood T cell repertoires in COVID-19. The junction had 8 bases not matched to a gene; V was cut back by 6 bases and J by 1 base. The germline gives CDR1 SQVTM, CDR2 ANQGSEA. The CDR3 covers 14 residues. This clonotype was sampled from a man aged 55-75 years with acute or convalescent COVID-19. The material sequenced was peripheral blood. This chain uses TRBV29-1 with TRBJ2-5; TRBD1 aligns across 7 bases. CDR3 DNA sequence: TGCAGCGTCCAGATTGGGACAGCCCAAGAGACCCAGTACTTC. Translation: CSVQIGTAQETQYF.